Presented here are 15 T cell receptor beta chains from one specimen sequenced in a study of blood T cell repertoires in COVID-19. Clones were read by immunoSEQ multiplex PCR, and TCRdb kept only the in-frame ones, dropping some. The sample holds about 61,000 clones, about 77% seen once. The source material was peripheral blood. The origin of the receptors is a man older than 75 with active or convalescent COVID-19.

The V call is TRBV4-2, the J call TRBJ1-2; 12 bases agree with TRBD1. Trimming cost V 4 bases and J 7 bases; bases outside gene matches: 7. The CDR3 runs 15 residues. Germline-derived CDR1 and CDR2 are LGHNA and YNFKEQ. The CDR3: CASSPPGTGGGGYTF. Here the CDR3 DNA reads TGTGCCAGCAGCCCTCCAGGGACAGGGGGCGGTGGCTACACCTTC.

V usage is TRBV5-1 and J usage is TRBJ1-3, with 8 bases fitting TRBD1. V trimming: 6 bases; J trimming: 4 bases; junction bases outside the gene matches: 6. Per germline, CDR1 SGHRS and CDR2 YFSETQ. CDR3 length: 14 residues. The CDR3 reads CASTPGGPGNTIYF. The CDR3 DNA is TGCGCCAGCACTCCAGGGGGCCCCGGAAACACCATATATTTT.

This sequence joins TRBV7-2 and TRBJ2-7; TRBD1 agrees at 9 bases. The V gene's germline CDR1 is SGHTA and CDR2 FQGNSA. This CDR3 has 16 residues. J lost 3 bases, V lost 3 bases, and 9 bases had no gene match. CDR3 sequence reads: CASSFQPGQGIYEQYF. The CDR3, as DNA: TGTGCCAGCAGCTTCCAACCGGGACAGGGAATCTACGAGCAGTACTTC.

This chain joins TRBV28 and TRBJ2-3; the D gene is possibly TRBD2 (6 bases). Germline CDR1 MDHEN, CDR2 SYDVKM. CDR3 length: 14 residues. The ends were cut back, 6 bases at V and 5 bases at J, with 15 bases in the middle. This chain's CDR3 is CASRPTNGRDTQYF. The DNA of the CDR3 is TGTGCCAGCAGGCCCACCAACGGGAGAGATACGCAGTATTTT.

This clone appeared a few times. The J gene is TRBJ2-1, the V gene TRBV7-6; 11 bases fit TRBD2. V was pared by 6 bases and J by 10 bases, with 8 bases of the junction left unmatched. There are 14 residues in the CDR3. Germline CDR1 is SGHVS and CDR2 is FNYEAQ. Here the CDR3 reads CASRTGTSGSEQFF. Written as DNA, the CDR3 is TGTGCCAGCAGAACCGGGACTAGCGGATCCGAGCAGTTCTTC.

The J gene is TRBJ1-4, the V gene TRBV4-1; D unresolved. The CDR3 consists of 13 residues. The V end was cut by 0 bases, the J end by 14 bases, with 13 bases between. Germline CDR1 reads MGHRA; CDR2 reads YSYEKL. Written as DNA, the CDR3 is TGCGCCAGCAGCCAAGAGGAGGGCTTGGGGCTGTTTTTT. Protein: CASSQEEGLGLFF.

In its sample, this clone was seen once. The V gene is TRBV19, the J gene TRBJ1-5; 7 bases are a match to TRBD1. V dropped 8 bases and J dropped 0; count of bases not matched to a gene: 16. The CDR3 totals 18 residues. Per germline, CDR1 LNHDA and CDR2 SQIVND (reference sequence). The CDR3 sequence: CASEPLRTGVYSNQPQHF. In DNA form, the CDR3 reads TGTGCCAGTGAGCCCCTTCGGACAGGCGTCTATAGCAATCAGCCCCAGCATTTT.

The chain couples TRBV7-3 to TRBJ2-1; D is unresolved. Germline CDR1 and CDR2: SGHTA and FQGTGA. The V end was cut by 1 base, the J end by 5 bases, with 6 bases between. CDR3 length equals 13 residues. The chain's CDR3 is CASSLSQNNEQFF. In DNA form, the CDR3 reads TGTGCCAGCAGCTTAAGTCAGAACAATGAGCAGTTCTTC.

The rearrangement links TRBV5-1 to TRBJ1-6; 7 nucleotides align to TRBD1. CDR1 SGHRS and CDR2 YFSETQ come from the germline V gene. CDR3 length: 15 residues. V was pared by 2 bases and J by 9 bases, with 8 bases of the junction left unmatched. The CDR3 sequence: CASSFIGTEGSPLHF. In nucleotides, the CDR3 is TGCGCCAGCAGCTTTATTGGGACAGAGGGTTCACCCCTCCACTTT.

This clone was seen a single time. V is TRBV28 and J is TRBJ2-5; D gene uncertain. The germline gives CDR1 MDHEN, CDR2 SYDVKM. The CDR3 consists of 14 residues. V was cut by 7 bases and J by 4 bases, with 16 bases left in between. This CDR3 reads CASTKIGFRETQYF. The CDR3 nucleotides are TGTGCCAGCACTAAAATCGGGTTTCGAGAGACCCAGTACTTC.

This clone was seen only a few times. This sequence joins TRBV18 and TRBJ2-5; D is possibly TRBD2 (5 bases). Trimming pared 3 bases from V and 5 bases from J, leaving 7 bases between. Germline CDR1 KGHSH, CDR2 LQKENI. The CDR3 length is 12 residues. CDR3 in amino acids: CASSPREETQYF. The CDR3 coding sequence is TGTGCCAGCTCACCGAGGGAGGAGACCCAGTACTTC.

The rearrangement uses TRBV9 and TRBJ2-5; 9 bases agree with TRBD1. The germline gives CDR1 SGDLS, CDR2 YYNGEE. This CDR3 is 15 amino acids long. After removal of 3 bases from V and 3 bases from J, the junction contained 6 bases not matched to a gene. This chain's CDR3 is CASSAPGTGKETQYF. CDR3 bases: TGTGCCAGCAGCGCCCCCGGGACAGGGAAAGAGACCCAGTACTTC.

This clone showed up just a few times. The CDR3 sequence: CASSLEEGEAFF. CDR3 in DNA: TGTGCCAGCAGCTTAGAGGAGGGTGAAGCTTTCTTT. The V gene is TRBV7-9, the J gene TRBJ1-1; D ambiguous. There are 12 residues in the CDR3. The ends were cut back, 1 base at V and 7 bases at J, with 7 bases in the middle. Germline CDR1 SEHNR, CDR2 FQNEAQ (reference sequence). Supplemented by reference TRBV7-9 and TRBJ1-1, the full variable domain reads DTGVSQNPRHKITKRGQNVTFRCDPISEHNRLYWYRQTLGQGPEFLTYFQNEAQLEKSRLLSDRFSAERPKGSFSTLEIQRTEQGDSAMYLCASSLEEGEAFFGQGTRLTVV.

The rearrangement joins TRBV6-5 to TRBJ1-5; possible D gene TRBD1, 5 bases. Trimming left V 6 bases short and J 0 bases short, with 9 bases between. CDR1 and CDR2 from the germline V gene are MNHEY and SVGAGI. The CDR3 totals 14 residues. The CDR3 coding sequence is TGTGCCAGCAGGGGCAGGGATAGCAATCAGCCCCAGCATTTT. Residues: CASRGRDSNQPQHF.

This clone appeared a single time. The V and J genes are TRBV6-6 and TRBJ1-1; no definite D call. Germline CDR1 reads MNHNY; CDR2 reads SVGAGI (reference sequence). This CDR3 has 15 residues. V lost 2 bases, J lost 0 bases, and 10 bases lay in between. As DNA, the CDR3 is TGTGCCAGCAGTTACGGAAGGAGCCTGAACACTGAAGCTTTCTTT. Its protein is CASSYGRSLNTEAFF.